These T cell receptor beta chains were read from a single sample in a study of T cells in Graves' hyperthyroidism and ophthalmopathy. One entry per CDR3 protein results from TCRdb running MiXCR on the multiplex PCR reads. This sample has roughly 400,000 distinct CDR3 sequences, with more than 13% found just once. Sequencing was done on a sample of blood. Receptors originate from a man aged 50-60 years with Graves' ophthalmopathy. Each CDR3 is given with its conserved first and last residue. D genes are given only for firm matches. Some rows have no size entry. The others give once, few or many, or a class for an expanded clone.

clone_size: many
d_call: TRBD2
v_call: TRBV28
j_call: TRBJ2-1
cdr3_nt: TGTGCCAGCAGTTTCCGGACTAGCGGGAGGTCCAATGAGCAGTTCTTC
cdr3_aa: CASSFRTSGRSNEQFF

clone_size: .
d_call: TRBD1
v_call: TRBV10-3
j_call: TRBJ2-5
cdr3_nt: TGTGCCATCAGCGAAGCCCCGACAGGGGGTGGGGAGACCCAGTACTTC
cdr3_aa: CAISEAPTGGGETQYF

clone_size: many
d_call: .
v_call: TRBV2
j_call: TRBJ1-6
cdr3_nt: TGTGCCAGCGATCCTGACAGTGGGGGTAATTCACCCCTCCACTTT
cdr3_aa: CASDPDSGGNSPLHF

clone_size: few
d_call: .
v_call: TRBV11-1
j_call: TRBJ2-2
cdr3_nt: TGTGCCAGCAGCCTAGTTCCCTGGGACGGGAACACCGGGGAGCTGTTTTTT
cdr3_aa: CASSLVPWDGNTGELFF

clone_size: few
d_call: .
v_call: TRBV12-3/TRBV12-4
j_call: TRBJ2-4
cdr3_nt: TGTGCCAGCAGTTTTGACGGGGACATTCAGTACTTC
cdr3_aa: CASSFDGDIQYF

clone_size: .
d_call: TRBD2
v_call: TRBV19
j_call: TRBJ2-2
cdr3_nt: TGTGCCAGCTACATCAGCGGGAGTTTCACCGGGGAGCTGTTTTTT
cdr3_aa: CASYISGSFTGELFF

clone_size: .
d_call: .
v_call: TRBV24-1
j_call: TRBJ2-1
cdr3_nt: TGTGCCACCAGTGACTCCCCCGCCTTCAATGAGCAGTTCTTC
cdr3_aa: CATSDSPAFNEQFF

clone_size: few
d_call: .
v_call: TRBV11-2
j_call: TRBJ2-7
cdr3_nt: TGTGCCAGCAGCCCCCGGGGGCAAAACTACGAGCAGTACTTC
cdr3_aa: CASSPRGQNYEQYF

clone_size: .
d_call: .
v_call: TRBV10-2
j_call: TRBJ1-4
cdr3_nt: TGCGCCAGCAGTGAGTCCAGGGTGCGTGGGGAAAAACTGTTTTTT
cdr3_aa: CASSESRVRGEKLFF

clone_size: .
d_call: .
v_call: TRBV19
j_call: TRBJ2-1
cdr3_nt: TGTGCCAGTAGTGCTAATCGTGGGCAGGGTTACAATGAGCAGTTCTTC
cdr3_aa: CASSANRGQGYNEQFF

clone_size: many
d_call: .
v_call: TRBV3-1
j_call: TRBJ2-1
cdr3_nt: TGTGCCAGCAGCCAAGCGCGGAATGAGCAGTTCTTC
cdr3_aa: CASSQARNEQFF

clone_size: many
d_call: .
v_call: TRBV6-1
j_call: TRBJ2-7
cdr3_nt: TGTGCCAGCAGGGAGAAGTGGAGGCTAATGGAGAAGTACTTC
cdr3_aa: CASREKWRLMEKYF

clone_size: many
d_call: .
v_call: TRBV11-2
j_call: TRBJ2-5
cdr3_nt: TGTGCCAGCAGCTTAGCCGGACGGCTCCAAGAGACCCAGTACTTC
cdr3_aa: CASSLAGRLQETQYF

clone_size: many
d_call: TRBD2
v_call: TRBV2
j_call: TRBJ2-3
cdr3_nt: TGTGCCAGCAGTGGACTAGCGGGAACAGATACGCAGTATTTT
cdr3_aa: CASSGLAGTDTQYF

clone_size: many
d_call: .
v_call: TRBV7-2
j_call: TRBJ1-3
cdr3_nt: TGTGCCAGCAGCTTATGGGGGGCGAGGGACACCATATATTTT
cdr3_aa: CASSLWGARDTIYF

clone_size: .
d_call: TRBD2
v_call: TRBV2
j_call: TRBJ2-2
cdr3_nt: TGTGCCAGGAGCGGGAGGAACACCGGGGAGCTGTTTTTT
cdr3_aa: CARSGRNTGELFF

clone_size: many
d_call: .
v_call: TRBV18
j_call: TRBJ2-5
cdr3_nt: TGTGCCAGCTCACCAGTCGGGGACCAAGAGGCCCAGTACTTC
cdr3_aa: CASSPVGDQEAQYF

clone_size: .
d_call: TRBD1
v_call: TRBV27
j_call: TRBJ2-1
cdr3_nt: TGTGCCAGCTGCCTAGGGACAGGGATCTACAATGAGCAGTTCTTC
cdr3_aa: CASCLGTGIYNEQFF

clone_size: many
d_call: TRBD1
v_call: TRBV10-1
j_call: TRBJ2-7
cdr3_nt: TGCGCCAGCATGGAAGGGACAGGGGCTTGTGAGCAGTACTTC
cdr3_aa: CASMEGTGACEQYF

clone_size: many
d_call: .
v_call: TRBV19
j_call: TRBJ1-1
cdr3_nt: TGTGCCAGTAGTATTCTGGGCAGGGGGAACACTGAAGCTTTCTTT
cdr3_aa: CASSILGRGNTEAFF

clone_size: many
d_call: TRBD2
v_call: TRBV30
j_call: TRBJ2-7
cdr3_nt: TGTGCCTGGAGTAGCGGGAGACGCGACGAGCAGTACTTC
cdr3_aa: CAWSSGRRDEQYF

clone_size: few
d_call: TRBD2
v_call: TRBV12-3/TRBV12-4
j_call: TRBJ2-1
cdr3_nt: TGTGCCAGCAGTTCAGGAAGACCCGGGACTAGCGGTTATAGCTCCTACAATGAGCAGTTCTTC
cdr3_aa: CASSSGRPGTSGYSSYNEQFF

clone_size: many
d_call: TRBD2
v_call: TRBV7-3
j_call: TRBJ2-3
cdr3_nt: TGTGCCAGCAGCACGACTAGCGGCTTTGGGGATACGCAGTATTTT
cdr3_aa: CASSTTSGFGDTQYF

clone_size: few
d_call: TRBD2
v_call: TRBV6-2/TRBV6-3
j_call: TRBJ2-3
cdr3_nt: TGTGCCAGCAGTGCATTGGTAGCGGGAGATACGCAGTATTTT
cdr3_aa: CASSALVAGDTQYF

clone_size: .
d_call: TRBD2
v_call: TRBV28
j_call: TRBJ2-3
cdr3_nt: TGTGCCAGCTCCGACCCGACCGGGACTAGCGGGAGTTTGGTCACAGGTACGCAGTATTTT
cdr3_aa: CASSDPTGTSGSLVTGTQYF

clone_size: many
d_call: TRBD1
v_call: TRBV12-5
j_call: TRBJ1-5
cdr3_nt: TGTGCTAGTGGTTTGCCCTCCATTGTAGTCAGGGGGCCTCAGCCCCAGCATTTT
cdr3_aa: CASGLPSIVVRGPQPQHF

clone_size: few
d_call: .
v_call: TRBV6-1
j_call: TRBJ2-7
cdr3_nt: TGTGCCAGCAGTGATCCCCTCTACGAGCAGTACTTC
cdr3_aa: CASSDPLYEQYF